This TCR beta chain comes out of a study of blood T cell repertoires in COVID-19. The CDR3 runs 16 residues. The germline V gene has CDR1 ENHRY and CDR2 SYGVKD. J gave up 7 bases and V 3 bases, and 6 bases lay outside the gene matches. The protocol was immunoSEQ multiplex PCR, while the TCRdb copy is restricted to in-frame clones and leaves out a portion. The repertoire has fewer than 350,000 clones, 70% to 90% of them found once; the top ten carry around 13%. Input material: peripheral blood. The chain is built from TRBV10-3 and TRBJ1-6, with 10 bases lining up with TRBD1. This receptor was taken from an older woman with COVID-19, enrolled during active disease. Written as DNA, the CDR3 is TGTGCCATCAGTGAACCGGGACAGGGGATGAATTCACCCCTCCACTTT. Translated, it gives CAISEPGQGMNSPLHF.